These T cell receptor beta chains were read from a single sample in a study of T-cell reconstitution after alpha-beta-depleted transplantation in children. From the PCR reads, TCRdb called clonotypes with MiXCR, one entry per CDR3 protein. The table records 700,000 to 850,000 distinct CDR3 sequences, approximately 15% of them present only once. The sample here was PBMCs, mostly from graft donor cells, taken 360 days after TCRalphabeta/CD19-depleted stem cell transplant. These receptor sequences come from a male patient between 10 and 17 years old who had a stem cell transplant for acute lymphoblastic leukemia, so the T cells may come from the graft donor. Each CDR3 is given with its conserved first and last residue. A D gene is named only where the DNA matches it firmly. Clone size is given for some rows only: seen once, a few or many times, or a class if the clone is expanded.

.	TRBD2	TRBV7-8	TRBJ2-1	CASTVVGLAGISYNEQFF	TGTGCCAGCACCGTGGTGGGACTAGCGGGTATCTCCTACAATGAGCAGTTCTTC
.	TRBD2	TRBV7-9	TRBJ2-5	CASSSLPAGGRETQYF	TGTGCCAGCAGCTCCCTGCCCGCGGGAGGGAGGGAGACCCAGTACTTC
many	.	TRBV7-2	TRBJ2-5	CASSLDGGQETQYF	TGCGCCAGCAGCTTGGATGGGGGCCAAGAGACCCAGTACTTC
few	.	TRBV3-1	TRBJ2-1	CASSQDSRLSWDEQFF	TGTGCCAGCAGCCAAGACAGCAGACTGTCTTGGGATGAGCAGTTCTTC
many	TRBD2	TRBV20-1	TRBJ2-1	CSLPGLAGARSYNEQFF	TGCAGTCTTCCGGGACTAGCGGGAGCAAGGTCCTACAATGAGCAGTTCTTC
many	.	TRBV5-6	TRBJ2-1	CASSSPRVSNEQFF	TGTGCCAGCAGCTCACCTAGGGTTTCTAATGAGCAGTTCTTC
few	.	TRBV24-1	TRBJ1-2	CATSDFPGDGYTF	TGTGCCACCAGTGATTTCCCAGGGGATGGCTACACCTTC
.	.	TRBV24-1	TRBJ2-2	CAPTGGSGHGELFF	TGTGCCCCCACCGGGGGTAGCGGCCACGGGGAGCTGTTTTTT
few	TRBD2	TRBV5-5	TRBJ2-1	CASSVAGTRFF	TGTGCCAGCAGCGTCGCCGGGACTAGGTTCTTC
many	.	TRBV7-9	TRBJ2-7	CASSYGVGAYEQYF	TGTGCCAGCAGCTACGGGGTAGGGGCCTACGAGCAGTACTTC
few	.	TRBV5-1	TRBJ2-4	CASKLGYTDGREYF	TGCGCCAGCAAGCTTGGGTATACAGATGGACGGGAGTACTTC
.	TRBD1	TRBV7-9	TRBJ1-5	CASSSRDRSNQPQHF	TGTGCCAGCAGCTCGCGGGACAGGTCTAATCAGCCCCAGCATTTT
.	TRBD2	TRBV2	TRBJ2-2	CASHSSGRNTGELFF	TGTGCCAGTCATTCTAGCGGGCGGAACACCGGGGAGCTGTTTTTT
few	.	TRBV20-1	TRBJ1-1	CSARVPPGLAEAFF	TGCAGTGCTAGAGTTCCGCCCGGGCTAGCTGAAGCTTTCTTT
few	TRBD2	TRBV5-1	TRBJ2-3	CASSLVGTSGRGPDTQYF	TGCGCCAGCAGCCTTGTCGGGACTAGCGGGAGGGGGCCAGATACGCAGTATTTT
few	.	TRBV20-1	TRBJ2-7	CSASRAYEQYF	TGCAGTGCTAGCCGTGCGTACGAGCAGTACTTC
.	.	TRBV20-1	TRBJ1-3	CSATDRALYGNTIYF	TGCAGTGCCACTGACCGGGCCCTCTATGGAAACACCATATATTTT
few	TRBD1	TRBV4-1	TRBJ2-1	CASSRPGGYEQFF	TGCGCCAGCAGCCGACCAGGGGGCTATGAGCAGTTCTTC
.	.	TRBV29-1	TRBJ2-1	CSARRGTYNEQFF	TGCAGCGCCAGGAGGGGGACCTACAATGAGCAGTTCTTC
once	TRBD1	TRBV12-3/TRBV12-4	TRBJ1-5	CASSRGQAISPQHF	TGTGCCAGCAGCCGGGGACAGGCGATCAGCCCCCAGCATTTT
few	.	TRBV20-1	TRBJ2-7	CSATRPGPSYEQYF	TGCAGTGCAACAAGGCCGGGTCCATCCTACGAGCAGTACTTC
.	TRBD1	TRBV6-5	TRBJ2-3	CASSYSLSTGPGDTQYF	TGTGCCAGCAGTTACTCGTTGTCGACAGGGCCTGGGGATACGCAGTATTTT
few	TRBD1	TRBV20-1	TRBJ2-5	CSASGQGANKQQTQYF	TGCAGTGCTAGTGGACAGGGGGCTAATAAACAACAGACCCAGTACTTC
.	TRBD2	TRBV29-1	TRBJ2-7	CSAQEGGEGYEQYF	TGCAGCGCCCAGGAGGGAGGGGAAGGCTACGAGCAGTACTTC
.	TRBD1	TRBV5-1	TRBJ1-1	CASVPFGGGGEAFF	TGCGCCAGCGTGCCCTTTGGAGGGGGCGGTGAAGCTTTCTTT
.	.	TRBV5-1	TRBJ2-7	CASSSPIGGGGYEQYF	TGCGCCAGCAGCTCTCCCATTGGGGGCGGAGGCTACGAGCAGTACTTC
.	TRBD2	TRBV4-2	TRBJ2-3	CASSQPPSGPPSDTQYF	TGTGCCAGCAGCCAGCCGCCTAGCGGTCCCCCATCGGATACGCAGTATTTT
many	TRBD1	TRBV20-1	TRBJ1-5	CSASPGTANQPQHF	TGCAGTGCTAGCCCAGGGACAGCCAATCAGCCCCAGCATTTT
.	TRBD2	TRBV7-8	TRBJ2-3	CASSFGRAGGDTDTQYF	TGTGCCAGCAGCTTTGGGAGAGCGGGAGGGGACACAGATACGCAGTATTTT